This record looks at one T cell receptor beta chain sequence and its context. The antigen is undetermined. This record comes from a study of OX40 agonist ivuxolimab in advanced cancers. For the study at large: Patients received intravenous ivuxolimab every 2 weeks at 0.01 to 10 mg/kg. Earlier treatment with anti-PD-1, anti-PD-L1 or anti-CTLA-4 was permitted, and around 43% had received some. Whole-study findings and limits: Average numbers of expanded clones were greater in CD8+ T cells than in CD4+.

The sampling schedule covered blood at baseline, cycle 4 day 1, and cycle 7 day 1. Germline lookup yields CDR1 MNHEY and CDR2 SMNVEV (reference sequence). Trimming removed 3 bases from V and 5 bases from J; junction bases left unmatched: 4. CDR3 length: 14 amino acids. Here immunoSEQ multiplex PCR was the method, and the copy in TCRdb shows in-frame clones only, minus some. The data show tens of thousands of clones, around 73% seen once. The input for sequencing was CD4+ or CD8+ T cells sorted from blood, taken in a trial of the OX40 agonist ivuxolimab. This TCR came from an adult with an advanced solid tumor such as melanoma, head and neck, liver or kidney cancer. The rearrangement joins TRBV27 to TRBJ2-7, with 10 nucleotides matching TRBD1. Here the CDR3 reads CASSFVTGGHEQYF. CDR3 coding DNA: TGTGCCAGCAGTTTCGTGACAGGGGGCCACGAGCAGTACTTC.